This T cell receptor (beta chain) derives from a study of blood T cell repertoires in COVID-19. Assay: immunoSEQ multiplex PCR; the TCRdb copy retains only in-frame clones and omits some. This sample yields under 300,000 clones, of which around 83% are seen a single time; approximately 6% belongs to the top ten. Trimming took off 1 base at V and 0 bases at J, with 9 bases between the two ends. This CDR3 is 15 amino acids long. Germline V lookup: CDR1 LNHDA, CDR2 SQIVND (reference sequence). The receptor was isolated from an elderly man with acute or convalescent COVID-19. V is TRBV19 and J is TRBJ1-1, with D unresolved. Sequencing input: peripheral blood. The CDR3 here is CASSIVAGMNTEAFF. In DNA, the CDR3 is TGTGCCAGTAGTATAGTAGCCGGGATGAACACTGAAGCTTTCTTT.